This T cell receptor (beta chain) comes out of a study of T cell changes during pregnancy in multiple sclerosis. Produced via immunoSEQ multiplex PCR; TCRdb's table is partial and in-frame only. The sample has approximately 44,000 clones, about nine tenths seen once. Germline loops: CDR1 SGHTA, CDR2 FQGNSA. V was trimmed by 5 bases and J by 2 bases, leaving 16 bases between them. CDR3 length: 16 residues. In this sample, this clone turned up once. The material was CD4+ T cells from peripheral blood mononuclear cells, obtained before pregnancy. The clonotype comes from a female donor with multiple sclerosis, enrolled in a pregnancy study. The chain uses TRBV7-2 and TRBJ1-5, with D uncertain. Here the CDR3 reads CASSVVESYRNQPQHF. For the CDR3, the DNA is TGTGCCAGCAGCGTAGTAGAATCGTACCGCAATCAGCCCCAGCATTTT.